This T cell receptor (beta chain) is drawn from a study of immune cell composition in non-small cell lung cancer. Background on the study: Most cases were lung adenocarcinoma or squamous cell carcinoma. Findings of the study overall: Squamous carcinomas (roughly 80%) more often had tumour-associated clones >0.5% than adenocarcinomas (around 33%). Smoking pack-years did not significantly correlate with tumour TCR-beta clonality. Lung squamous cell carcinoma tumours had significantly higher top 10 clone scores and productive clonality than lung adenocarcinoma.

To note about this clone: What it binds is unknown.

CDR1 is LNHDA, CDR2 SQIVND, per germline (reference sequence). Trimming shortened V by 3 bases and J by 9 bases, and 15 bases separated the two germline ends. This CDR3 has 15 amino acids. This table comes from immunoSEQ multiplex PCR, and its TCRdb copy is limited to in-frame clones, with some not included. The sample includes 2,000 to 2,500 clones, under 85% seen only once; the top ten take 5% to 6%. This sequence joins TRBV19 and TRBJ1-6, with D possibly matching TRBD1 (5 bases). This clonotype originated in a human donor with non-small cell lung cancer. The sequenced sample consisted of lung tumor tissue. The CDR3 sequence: CASSIGQGMVSPLHF. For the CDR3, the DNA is TGTGCCAGTAGTATCGGGCAGGGCATGGTTTCACCCCTCCACTTT.